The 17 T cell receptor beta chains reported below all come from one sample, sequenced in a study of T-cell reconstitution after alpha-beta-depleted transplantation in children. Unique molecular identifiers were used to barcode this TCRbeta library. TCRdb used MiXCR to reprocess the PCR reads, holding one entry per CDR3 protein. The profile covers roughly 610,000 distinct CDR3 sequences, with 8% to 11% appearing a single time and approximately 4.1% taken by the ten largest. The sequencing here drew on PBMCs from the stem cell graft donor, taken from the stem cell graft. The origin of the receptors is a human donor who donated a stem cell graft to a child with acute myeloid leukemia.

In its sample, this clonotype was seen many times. The CDR3 DNA is TGCAGCGTCGGCCGCGGGAGCGGCCAAGAGACCCAGTACTTC. It is translated as CSVGRGSGQETQYF. The chain couples TRBV29-1 to TRBJ2-5; 7 nucleotides align to TRBD2. With V trimmed by 6 bases and J by 1 base, 8 bases remained unmatched. There are 14 residues in the CDR3. CDR1 SQVTM and CDR2 ANQGSEA come from the germline V gene.

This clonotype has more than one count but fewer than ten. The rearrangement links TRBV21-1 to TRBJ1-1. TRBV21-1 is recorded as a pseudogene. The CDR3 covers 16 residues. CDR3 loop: CASSKQPSGGETEAFF. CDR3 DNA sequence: TGTGCCAGCAGCAAACAACCCAGCGGGGGGGAGACTGAAGCTTTCTTT.

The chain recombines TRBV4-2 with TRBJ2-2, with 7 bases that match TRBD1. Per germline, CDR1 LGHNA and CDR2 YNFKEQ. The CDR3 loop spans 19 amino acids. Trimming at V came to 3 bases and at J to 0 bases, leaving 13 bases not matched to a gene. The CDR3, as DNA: TGTGCCAGCAGCCAGGATCCCCTACGAGGGGGCGCGAACACCGGGGAGCTGTTTTTT. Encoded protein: CASSQDPLRGGANTGELFF.

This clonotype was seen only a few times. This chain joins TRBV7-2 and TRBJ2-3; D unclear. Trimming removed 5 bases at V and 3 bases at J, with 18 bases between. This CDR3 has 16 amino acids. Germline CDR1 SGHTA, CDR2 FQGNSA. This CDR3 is CASSPPGRLGTDTQYF. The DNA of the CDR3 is TGTGCCAGCAGCCCTCCTGGCAGGCTGGGGACAGATACGCAGTATTTT.

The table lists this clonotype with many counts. The CDR3 is CASSLGTSGSGTYEQYF. The DNA for the CDR3 is TGTGCCAGCAGCTTGGGGACTAGCGGGAGTGGAACCTACGAGCAGTACTTC. This sequence joins TRBV7-8 and TRBJ2-7, with 14 positions matching TRBD2. The V segment lost 3 bases and the J segment 2 bases; nucleotides outside the gene matches: 6. The CDR3 spans 17 residues. Germline CDR1 and CDR2: SGHVS and FQNEAQ.

CDR3 nucleotide sequence: TGTGCCAGCAGCTTAAATGGAGGGGACAATCAGCCCCAGCATTTT. This sequence encodes CASSLNGGDNQPQHF. The J gene is TRBJ1-5, the V gene TRBV7-3, with D possibly being TRBD1 (5 bases). CDR3 length: 15 residues. Trimming shortened V by 1 base and J by 3 bases, and 10 bases separated the two germline ends. CDR1 and CDR2 (germline): SGHTA, FQGTGA.

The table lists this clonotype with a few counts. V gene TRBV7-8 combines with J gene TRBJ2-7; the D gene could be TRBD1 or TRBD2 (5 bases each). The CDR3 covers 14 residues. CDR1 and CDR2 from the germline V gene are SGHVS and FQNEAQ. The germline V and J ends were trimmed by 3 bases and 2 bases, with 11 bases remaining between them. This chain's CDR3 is CASSFPGRTYEQYF. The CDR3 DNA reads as TGTGCCAGCAGCTTCCCGGGACGGACCTACGAGCAGTACTTC.

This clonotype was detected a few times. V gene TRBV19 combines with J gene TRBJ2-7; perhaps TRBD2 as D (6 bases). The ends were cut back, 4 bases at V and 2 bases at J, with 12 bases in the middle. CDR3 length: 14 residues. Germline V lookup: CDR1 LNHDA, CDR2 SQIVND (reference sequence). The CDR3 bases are TGTGCCAGTAGTAACGGCCCGGGAGCCTACGAGCAGTACTTC. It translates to CASSNGPGAYEQYF.

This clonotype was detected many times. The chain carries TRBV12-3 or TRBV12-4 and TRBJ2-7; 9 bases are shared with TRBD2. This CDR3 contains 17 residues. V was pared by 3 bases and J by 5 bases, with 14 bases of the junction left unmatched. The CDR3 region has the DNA TGTGCCAGCAGTTTTATGGCTAGCGGGACTCCCAATAACGAGCAGTACTTC. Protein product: CASSFMASGTPNNEQYF.

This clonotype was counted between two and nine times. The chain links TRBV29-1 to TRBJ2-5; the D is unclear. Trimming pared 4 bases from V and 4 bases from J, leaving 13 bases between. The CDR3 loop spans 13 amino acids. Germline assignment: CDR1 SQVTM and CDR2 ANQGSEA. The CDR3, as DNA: TGCAGCGTTGCTCCCGAGGTGCGAGAGACCCAGTACTTC. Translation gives CSVAPEVRETQYF.

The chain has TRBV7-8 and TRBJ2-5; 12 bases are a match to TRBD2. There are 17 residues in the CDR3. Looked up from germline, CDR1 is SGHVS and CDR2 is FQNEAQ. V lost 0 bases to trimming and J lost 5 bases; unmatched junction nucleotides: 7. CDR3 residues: CASSLAGLAGGKETQYF. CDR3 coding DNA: TGTGCCAGCAGCTTAGCTGGCCTAGCGGGAGGGAAGGAGACCCAGTACTTC.

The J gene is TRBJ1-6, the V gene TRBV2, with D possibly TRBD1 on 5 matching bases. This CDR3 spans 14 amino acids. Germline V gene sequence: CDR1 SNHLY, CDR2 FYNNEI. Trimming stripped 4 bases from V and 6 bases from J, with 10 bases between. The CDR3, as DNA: TGTGCCAGCAGTGGGGGGGGACTTAATTCACCCCTCCACTTT. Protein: CASSGGGLNSPLHF.

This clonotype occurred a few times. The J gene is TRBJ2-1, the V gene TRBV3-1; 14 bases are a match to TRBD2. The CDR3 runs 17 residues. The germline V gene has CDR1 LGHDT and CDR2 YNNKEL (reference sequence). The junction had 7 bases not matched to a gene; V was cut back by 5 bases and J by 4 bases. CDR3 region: CASSTTGLAGGYNEQFF. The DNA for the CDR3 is TGTGCCAGCAGCACTACTGGACTAGCGGGAGGTTACAATGAGCAGTTCTTC.

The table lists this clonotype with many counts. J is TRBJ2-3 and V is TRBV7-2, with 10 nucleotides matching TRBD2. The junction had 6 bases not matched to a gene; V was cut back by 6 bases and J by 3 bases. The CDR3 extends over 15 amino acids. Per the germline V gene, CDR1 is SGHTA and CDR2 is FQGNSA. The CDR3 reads CASSPSGSLTDTQYF. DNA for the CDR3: TGTGCCAGCAGTCCTAGCGGGAGTCTAACAGATACGCAGTATTTT. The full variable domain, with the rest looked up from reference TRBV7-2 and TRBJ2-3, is GAGVSQSPSNKVTEKGKDVELRCDPISGHTALYWYRQSLGQGLEFLIYFQGNSAPDKSGLPSDRFSAERTGGSVSTLTIQRTQQEDSAVYLCASSPSGSLTDTQYFGPGTRLTVL.

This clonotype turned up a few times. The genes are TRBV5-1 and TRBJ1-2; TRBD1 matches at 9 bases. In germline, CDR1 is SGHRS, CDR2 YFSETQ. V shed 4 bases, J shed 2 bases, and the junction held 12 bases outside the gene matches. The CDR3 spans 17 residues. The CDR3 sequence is CASSPGGTGRLNYGYTF. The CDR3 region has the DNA TGCGCCAGCAGCCCCGGTGGGACAGGGAGGTTAAACTATGGCTACACCTTC.

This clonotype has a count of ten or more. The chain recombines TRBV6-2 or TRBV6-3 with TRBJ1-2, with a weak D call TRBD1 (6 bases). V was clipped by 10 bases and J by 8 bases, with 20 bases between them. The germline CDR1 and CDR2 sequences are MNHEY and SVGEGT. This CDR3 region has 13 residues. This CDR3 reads CATPAPGGRGYTF. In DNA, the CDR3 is TGTGCCACCCCGGCCCCCGGGGGGCGAGGCTACACCTTC.

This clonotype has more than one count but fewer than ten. The CDR3: CASSEGVGRGWQTQYF. CDR3 nucleotide sequence: TGTGCCAGCAGTGAGGGGGTTGGTAGGGGATGGCAAACGCAGTATTTT. The chain is built from TRBV6-1 and TRBJ2-3; D may be TRBD1 or TRBD2 (5 bases each). This CDR3 region has 16 residues. The germline gives CDR1 MNHNS, CDR2 SASEGT. Trimming removed 3 bases at V and 9 bases at J, with 22 bases between.